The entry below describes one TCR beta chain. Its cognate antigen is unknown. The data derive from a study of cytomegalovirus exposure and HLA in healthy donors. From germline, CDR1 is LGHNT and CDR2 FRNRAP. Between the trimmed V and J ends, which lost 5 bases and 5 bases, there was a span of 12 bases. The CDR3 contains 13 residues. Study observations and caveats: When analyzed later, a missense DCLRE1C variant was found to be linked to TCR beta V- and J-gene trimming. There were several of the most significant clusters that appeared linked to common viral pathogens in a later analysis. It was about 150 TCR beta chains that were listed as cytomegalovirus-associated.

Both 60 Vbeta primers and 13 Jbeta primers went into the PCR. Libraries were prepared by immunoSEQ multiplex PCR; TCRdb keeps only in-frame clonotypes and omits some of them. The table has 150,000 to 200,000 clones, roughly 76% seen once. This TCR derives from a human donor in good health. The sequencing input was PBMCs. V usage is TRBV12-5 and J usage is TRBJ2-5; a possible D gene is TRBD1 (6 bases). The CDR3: CASGLHRAETQYF. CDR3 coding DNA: TGTGCTAGTGGTCTCCACAGGGCTGAGACCCAGTACTTC.